Following are 27 T cell receptor beta chains from one sample sequenced in a study of shared clonotypes between healthy human individuals. The table came from immunoSEQ multiplex PCR; TCRdb's copy has only in-frame clones and leaves some out. The sample has 2 million to 2.5 million clones, around 90% seen once. The specimen was naive CD4+ T cells from PBMCs. Subset defined: CD45RA+ positively selected. Source of these receptors: a man between 18 and 35 years old in good health. Some clones in this sample may be carry-over from other donors' samples.

The chain uses TRBV27 and TRBJ2-7; 9 nucleotides align to TRBD1. Trimming removed 5 bases from V and 6 bases from J; junction bases left unmatched: 11. The CDR3 loop spans 15 amino acids. Germline lookup yields CDR1 MNHEY and CDR2 SMNVEV (reference sequence). CDR3 DNA: TGTGCCAGCAGTGAGCTCGGGACAGGGATCTCCGAGCAGTACTTC. It yields the protein CASSELGTGISEQYF.

On this clone itself: Different DNA sequences within this sample yield the same CDR3. The J gene is TRBJ2-1, the V gene TRBV5-1; a possible D gene is TRBD2 (6 bases). The V end was cut by 0 bases, the J end by 4 bases, with 11 bases between. Per the germline V gene, CDR1 is SGHRS and CDR2 is YFSETQ. The CDR3 sequence is 15 residues long. The CDR3 DNA follows: TGCGCCAGCAGCTTGGCGACTAGTACTTACAATGAGCAGTTCTTC. This gives the protein CASSLATSTYNEQFF.

The chain carries TRBV19 and TRBJ1-5; tentative D call: TRBD1 (5 bases). V was shortened by 6 bases and J by 2 bases, with 20 bases between the two germline ends. The CDR3 is made up of 17 amino acids. Germline lookup yields CDR1 LNHDA and CDR2 SQIVND (reference sequence). CDR3 nucleotides: TGTGCCAGTAGACCAGTCGCAGGGACCGAAGGCAATCAGCCCCAGCATTTT. Translation gives CASRPVAGTEGNQPQHF. The whole variable domain, remainder taken from reference TRBV19 and TRBJ1-5, is DGGITQSPKYLFRKEGQNVTLSCEQNLNHDAMYWYRQDPGQGLRLIYYSQIVNDFQKGDIAEGYSVSREKKESFPLTVTSAQKNPTAFYLCASRPVAGTEGNQPQHFGDGTRLSIL.

J is TRBJ2-7 and V is TRBV27; 14 bases map to TRBD2. CDR3 length: 16 residues. Trimming cost V 6 bases and J 2 bases; bases outside gene matches: 6. The germline CDR1 and CDR2 sequences are MNHEY and SMNVEV (reference sequence). The CDR3 protein is CASSRLAGGTPYEQYF. CDR3 DNA sequence: TGTGCCAGCAGCAGACTAGCGGGAGGGACACCCTACGAGCAGTACTTC.

A single count supports this clone. The rearrangement joins TRBV10-3 to TRBJ2-5; 7 bases match TRBD2. This CDR3 contains 13 residues. CDR1 and CDR2 from the germline V gene are ENHRY and SYGVKD. V lost 6 bases and J lost 5; bases outside the gene matches: 6. Here the CDR3 DNA reads TGTGCCATCAGGAGGGAGGGACGGGAGACCCAGTACTTC. Its protein is CAIRREGRETQYF.

This CDR3 is CSVVLGTAGFSYEQYF. The CDR3 DNA reads as TGCAGCGTTGTCCTCGGGACAGCGGGATTCTCCTACGAGCAGTACTTC. The chain is built from TRBV29-1 and TRBJ2-5; perhaps D is TRBD1 or TRBD2 (7 bases each). The J call may be incorrect, as the DNA end agrees better with TRBJ2-7. Germline V gene sequence: CDR1 SQVTM, CDR2 ANQGSEA. The CDR3 loop spans 16 amino acids.

This rearrangement joins TRBV19 to TRBJ2-3; tentatively, D is TRBD1 or TRBD2 (5 bases each). The CDR3 consists of 15 residues. Per the germline V gene, CDR1 is LNHDA and CDR2 is SQIVND (reference sequence). V was cut by 10 bases and J by 4 bases, with 21 bases left in between. The CDR3 DNA follows: TGTGCCACGCGCACCGGGGCCCAAGGAGCAGATACGCAGTATTTT. This sequence encodes CATRTGAQGADTQYF.

This clone was seen a few times. The genes are TRBV19 and TRBJ1-5; tentative D call: TRBD1 (6 bases). CDR1 is LNHDA and CDR2 is SQIVND in the germline V gene (reference sequence). V was trimmed by 2 bases and J by 3 bases, leaving 11 bases between them. The CDR3 runs to 15 residues. In nucleotides, the CDR3 is TGTGCCAGTAGTATATGGGGGACACCCAATCAGCCCCAGCATTTT. It is translated as CASSIWGTPNQPQHF.

The chain has TRBV10-3 and TRBJ1-4, with D possibly TRBD1 on 6 matching bases. There are 15 residues in the CDR3. V was trimmed by 0 bases and J by 8 bases, leaving 13 bases between them. Germline V gene data show CDR1 as ENHRY and CDR2 as SYGVKD. The CDR3 DNA follows: TGTGCCATCAGTGAGTCGCGTGGGGGCGCAGAAAAACTGTTTTTT. It codes for CAISESRGGAEKLFF.

The rearrangement links TRBV2 to TRBJ2-5; unclear D gene. Germline loops: CDR1 SNHLY, CDR2 FYNNEI. There are 12 residues in the CDR3. Trimming shortened V by 4 bases and J by 0 bases, and 3 bases separated the two germline ends. In DNA form, the CDR3 reads TGTGCCAGCAGTGCCAACCAAGAGACCCAGTACTTC. Amino acids: CASSANQETQYF.

The chain combines TRBV7-3 with TRBJ2-3; 10 nucleotides line up with TRBD2. Unmatched junction bases numbered 1, after V lost 5 bases and J lost 2 bases. CDR1 and CDR2 from the germline V gene are SGHTA and FQGTGA. The CDR3 spans 14 residues. CDR3 protein: CASSLAGDTDTQYF. The CDR3 DNA follows: TGTGCCAGCAGCCTAGCGGGGGACACAGATACGCAGTATTTT.

The chain carries TRBV9 and TRBJ2-7, with D perhaps matching TRBD2 (5 bases). CDR1 and CDR2 (germline): SGDLS, YYNGEE. The CDR3 has 15 residues. Trimming cost V 0 bases and J 3 bases, with 13 bases left between them. The CDR3 sequence: CASSVASSFLYEQYF. CDR3 sequence (DNA): TGTGCCAGCAGCGTAGCGTCTAGCTTCCTCTACGAGCAGTACTTC.

The rearrangement uses TRBV29-1 and TRBJ2-1, with D possibly being TRBD1 or TRBD2 (7 bases each). Germline V gene sequence: CDR1 SQVTM, CDR2 ANQGSEA. The V end was cut by 5 bases, the J end by 14 bases, with 10 bases between. The CDR3 length is 9 residues. The CDR3 bases are TGCAGCGTTCCAGGGGGGGAGTTCTTC. This codes for CSVPGGEFF.

The chain's CDR3 is CASSFRGKVNTEAFF. CDR3 DNA sequence: TGTGCCAGTAGTTTCAGGGGCAAGGTGAACACTGAAGCTTTCTTT. The V and J genes are TRBV19 and TRBJ1-1, with a tentative D call TRBD1 (6 bases). The ends were cut back, 5 bases at V and 0 bases at J, with 13 bases in the middle. The CDR3 totals 15 residues. Germline loops: CDR1 LNHDA, CDR2 SQIVND (reference sequence).

The gene calls are TRBV7-9 and TRBJ1-1, with 7 bases matching TRBD1. CDR3 length equals 17 residues. V dropped 5 bases and J dropped 1; count of bases not matched to a gene: 13. Germline loops: CDR1 SEHNR, CDR2 FQNEAQ (reference sequence). CDR3 sequence (DNA): TGTGCCAGCAGCCCTCCGAAACAGGGGTCCTGGAACACTGAAGCTTTCTTT. This gives the protein CASSPPKQGSWNTEAFF. Drawing the rest from reference TRBV7-9 and TRBJ1-1, the complete variable domain is DTGVSQNPRHKITKRGQNVTFRCDPISEHNRLYWYRQTLGQGPEFLTYFQNEAQLEKSRLLSDRFSAERPKGSFSTLEIQRTEQGDSAMYLCASSPPKQGSWNTEAFFGQGTRLTVV.

The chain combines TRBV25-1 with TRBJ1-1; tentatively, D is TRBD1 (6 bases). The length of the CDR3 is 16 residues. The V end lost 2 bases, the J end lost 6 bases, and 19 bases lay between the germline ends. Germline CDR1 reads MGHDK; CDR2 reads SYGVNS. The DNA of the CDR3 is TGTGCCAGCAGTGAACACGCGGGGCAGGGGATTCCTGAAGCTTTCTTT. It yields the protein CASSEHAGQGIPEAFF. Looking up the rest from reference TRBV25-1 and TRBJ1-1 gives the full variable domain: EADIYQTPRYLVIGTGKKITLECSQTMGHDKMYWYQQDPGMELHLIHYSYGVNSTEKGDLSSESTVSRIRTEHFPLTLESARPSHTSQYLCASSEHAGQGIPEAFFGQGTRLTVV.

The V gene is TRBV5-1, the J gene TRBJ2-1; the D gene is possibly TRBD2 (5 bases). This CDR3 is 15 amino acids long. V lost 4 bases and J 4 bases, leaving 15 bases between the germline ends. Germline loops: CDR1 SGHRS, CDR2 YFSETQ. CDR3 coding DNA: TGCGCCAGCAGCCTAAGCGGATACAAGTACAATGAGCAGTTCTTC. Encoded protein: CASSLSGYKYNEQFF.

The chain couples TRBV5-1 to TRBJ2-7, with TRBD1 matching over 8 bases. The CDR3 has 15 residues. Looked up from germline, CDR1 is SGHRS and CDR2 is YFSETQ. Trimming at V came to 1 base and at J to 6 bases, leaving 9 bases not matched to a gene. CDR3 amino acids: CASSLTDRVIVEQYF. CDR3 coding DNA: TGCGCCAGCAGCTTGACGGACAGGGTAATAGTCGAGCAGTACTTC.

This clone was recorded a few times. Other DNA sequences in the sample encode the same CDR3. This chain links TRBV19 with TRBJ2-3; TRBD2 matches at 9 bases. The germline gives CDR1 LNHDA, CDR2 SQIVND (reference sequence). The V segment lost 3 bases and the J segment 0 bases; nucleotides outside the gene matches: 1. This CDR3 contains 15 residues. This CDR3 is CASSMTSGSTDTQYF. CDR3 DNA: TGTGCCAGTAGTATGACTAGCGGTAGCACAGATACGCAGTATTTT. The entire variable domain, with the rest obtained from reference TRBV19 and TRBJ2-3, is as follows: DGGITQSPKYLFRKEGQNVTLSCEQNLNHDAMYWYRQDPGQGLRLIYYSQIVNDFQKGDIAEGYSVSREKKESFPLTVTSAQKNPTAFYLCASSMTSGSTDTQYFGPGTRLTVL.

The chain is built from TRBV14 and TRBJ2-7, with D perhaps matching TRBD2 (6 bases). The CDR3 is 14 amino acids. V dropped 4 bases and J dropped 3 bases, with 13 bases sitting between them. The germline V gene encodes CDR1 SGHDN and CDR2 FVKESK. CDR3 coding DNA: TGTGCCAGCAGCCTCCCGGGACTTAACTACGAGCAGTACTTC. Translated: CASSLPGLNYEQYF. Full variable domain (remainder filled in from reference TRBV14 and TRBJ2-7): EAGVTQFPSHSVIEKGQTVTLRCDPISGHDNLYWYRRVMGKEIKFLLHFVKESKQDESGMPNNRFLAERTGGTYSTLKVQPAELEDSGVYFCASSLPGLNYEQYFGPGTRLTVT.

The chain has TRBV29-1 and TRBJ1-1, with D unresolved. Germline V gene data show CDR1 as SQVTM and CDR2 as ANQGSEA. The CDR3 extends over 15 amino acids. V was cut by 6 bases and J by 5 bases, with 22 bases left in between. The CDR3 loop is CSVVSGRNVGTEAFF. The DNA of the CDR3 is TGCAGCGTAGTATCGGGTAGGAATGTGGGAACTGAAGCTTTCTTT.

J is TRBJ1-2 and V is TRBV28; 7 nucleotides align to TRBD1. V gave up 3 bases and J gave up 4 bases; unmatched junction bases: 11. Germline values: CDR1 MDHEN, CDR2 SYDVKM. The CDR3 is made up of 16 amino acids. The CDR3 sequence: CASSFHPTGKVYGYTF. The CDR3 DNA reads TGTGCCAGCAGTTTTCACCCGACAGGGAAGGTCTATGGCTACACCTTC.

This clone was observed once. The rearrangement joins TRBV5-8 to TRBJ1-2, with D possibly being TRBD1 (5 bases). CDR3 length equals 15 residues. Between the trimmed V and J ends, which lost 6 bases and 1 base, there was a span of 16 bases. Germline CDR1 and CDR2: SGHTS and YDEGEE. The CDR3 spells CASIYRGIRNYGYTF. CDR3 coding DNA: TGTGCCAGCATCTACCGGGGCATCCGTAACTATGGCTACACCTTC.

This chain's CDR3 is CASSTSGREKLVV. The CDR3 DNA follows: TGTGCCAGCAGTACCTCGGGGCGGGAGAAACTAGTAGTC. The chain uses TRBV6-5 and TRBJ2-7; TRBD2 agrees at 7 bases. CDR1 is MNHEY and CDR2 is SVGAGI in the germline V gene. This CDR3 spans 13 amino acids.

In its sample, this clone was seen once. V usage is TRBV7-9 and J usage is TRBJ2-2; 8 positions agree with TRBD1. The junction had 2 bases not matched to a gene; V was cut back by 5 bases and J by 3 bases. The CDR3 sequence is 14 residues long. Germline CDR1 is SEHNR and CDR2 is FQNEAQ (reference sequence). Written as DNA, the CDR3 is TGTGCCAGCAGCGGGACAGGAGACACCGGGGAGCTGTTTTTT. It yields the protein CASSGTGDTGELFF.

This clone showed up just once. At the DNA level, this CDR3 is encoded by other sequences in the same sample as well. The V and J genes are TRBV7-2 and TRBJ2-5; D remains ambiguous. The ends were cut back, 1 base at V and 4 bases at J, with 4 bases in the middle. Per germline, CDR1 SGHTA and CDR2 FQGNSA. The CDR3 covers 12 residues. The CDR3 sequence: CASSLVTETQYF. The CDR3 region has the DNA TGTGCCAGCAGCTTAGTAACAGAGACCCAGTACTTC.

The chain is built from TRBV18 and TRBJ2-1; 14 bases map to TRBD2. Trimming cost V 0 bases and J 6 bases; bases outside gene matches: 1. The CDR3 has 16 residues. CDR1 KGHSH and CDR2 LQKENI come from the germline V gene. DNA of the CDR3: TGTGCCAGCTCACCACCCGGGACTAGCGGGAGCAATGAGCAGTTCTTC. Its protein product is CASSPPGTSGSNEQFF. The variable domain in full, completed from reference TRBV18 and TRBJ2-1, reads NAGVMQNPRHLVRRRGQEARLRCSPMKGHSHVYWYRQLPEEGLKFMVYLQKENIIDESGMPKERFSAEFPKEGPSILRIQQVVRGDSAAYFCASSPPGTSGSNEQFFGPGTRLTVL.